This T cell receptor (beta chain) was captured by sequencing in a study of T cell responses to AZD1222 COVID-19 vaccine. Regarding the study as a whole: Spike-specific TCR breadth and depth rose after two AZD1222 doses. Distributed over spike, vaccine-associated CD4 TCRs predominated at 160-218 and 743-854.

J lost 9 bases, V lost 7 bases, and 12 bases had no gene match. Germline V gene sequence: CDR1 MNHEY, CDR2 SVGAGI. The CDR3 extends over 15 amino acids. Libraries were prepared by immunoSEQ multiplex PCR; TCRdb keeps only in-frame clonotypes and omits some of them. The sample holds 150,000 to 200,000 clones; more than 90% are singletons and the top ten take less than 4.5%. This clone has just a few counts. The antigen is unknown. Sequenced here: peripheral blood, sampled 28 days after the second dose of the MenACWY control vaccine. The receptor comes from an adult who received the MenACWY meningococcal vaccine as a control. The chain carries TRBV6-5 and TRBJ1-6, with 7 nucleotides matching TRBD1. CDR3 protein: CASTTGVGMSSPLHF. The CDR3 DNA sequence: TGTGCCAGCACCACAGGGGTCGGAATGAGTTCACCCCTCCACTTT.